This T cell receptor beta chain was obtained from a study of blood T cell repertoires in COVID-19. About the research overall: Acute-phase and convalescent COVID-19 samples originated in the United States, Italy and Spain. PBMCs, B-cell-depleted T cells, or T cells provided the cDNA or gDNA that made up the material.

The CDR3 runs 12 residues. Trimming removed 3 bases at V and 7 bases at J, with 11 bases between. The V gene's germline CDR1 is SGHRS and CDR2 YFSETQ. Authors' analysis steps: Reference gene primer amplification gave estimated nucleated cell counts. The table came from immunoSEQ multiplex PCR; TCRdb's copy has only in-frame clones and leaves some out. That table gives V, J and clone size, and the DNA gave D and trimming. Of 100,000 to 150,000 clones detected, 70% to 80% appear once; the ten largest clones hold about 40%. The source material was peripheral blood. This chain connects TRBV5-1 to TRBJ2-7, with a possible D match to TRBD1 (6 bases). The TCR originated in a man aged 35 to 55 with active or convalescent COVID-19. The CDR3 protein is CASSSGQQEQYF. The CDR3 DNA reads TGCGCCAGCAGCTCCGGACAGCAGGAGCAGTACTTC.